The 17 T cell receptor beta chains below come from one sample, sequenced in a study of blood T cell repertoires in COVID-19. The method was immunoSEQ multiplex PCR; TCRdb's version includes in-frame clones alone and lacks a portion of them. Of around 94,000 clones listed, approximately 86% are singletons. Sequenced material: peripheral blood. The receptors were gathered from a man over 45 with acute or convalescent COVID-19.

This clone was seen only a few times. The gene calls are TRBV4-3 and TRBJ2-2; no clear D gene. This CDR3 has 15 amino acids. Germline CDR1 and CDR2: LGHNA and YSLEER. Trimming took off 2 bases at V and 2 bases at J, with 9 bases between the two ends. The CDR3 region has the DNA TGCGCCAGCAGCCAACAGCCGGGTAACACCGGGGAGCTGTTTTTT. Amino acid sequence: CASSQQPGNTGELFF.

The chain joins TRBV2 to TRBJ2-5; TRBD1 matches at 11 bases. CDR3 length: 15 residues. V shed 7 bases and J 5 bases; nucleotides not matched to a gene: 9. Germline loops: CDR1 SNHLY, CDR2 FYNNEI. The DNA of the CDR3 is TGTGCCAGCACCGACGGACAGGGGGCTTGGGAGACCCAGTACTTC. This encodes CASTDGQGAWETQYF. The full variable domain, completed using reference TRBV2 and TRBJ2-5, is EPEVTQTPSHQVTQMGQEVILRCVPISNHLYFYWYRQILGQKVEFLVSFYNNEISEKSEIFDDQFSVERPDGSNFTLKIRSTKLEDSAMYFCASTDGQGAWETQYFGPGTRLLVL.

The CDR3 loop is CASTPNGQARYEQYF. CDR3 coding DNA: TGTGCCAGCACCCCGAACGGACAGGCCCGCTACGAGCAGTACTTC. The chain recombines TRBV6-5 with TRBJ2-7; 7 bases align to TRBD1. J lost 3 bases, V lost 7 bases, and 12 bases had no gene match. Germline loops: CDR1 MNHEY, CDR2 SVGAGI. CDR3 length: 15 residues.

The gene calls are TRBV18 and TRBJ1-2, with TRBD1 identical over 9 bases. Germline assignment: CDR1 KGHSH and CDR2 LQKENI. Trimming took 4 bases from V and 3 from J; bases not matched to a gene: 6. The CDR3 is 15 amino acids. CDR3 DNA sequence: TGTGCCAGCTCACTAATGGACAGGGGTGACTATGGCTACACCTTC. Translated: CASSLMDRGDYGYTF.

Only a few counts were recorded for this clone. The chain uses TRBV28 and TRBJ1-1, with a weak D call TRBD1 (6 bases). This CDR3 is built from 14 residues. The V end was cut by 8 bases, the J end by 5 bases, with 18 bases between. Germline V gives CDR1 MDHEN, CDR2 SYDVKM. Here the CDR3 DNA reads TGTGCCAGCGTAGGGGGGGCGATTAGTACTGAAGCTTTCTTT. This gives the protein CASVGGAISTEAFF.

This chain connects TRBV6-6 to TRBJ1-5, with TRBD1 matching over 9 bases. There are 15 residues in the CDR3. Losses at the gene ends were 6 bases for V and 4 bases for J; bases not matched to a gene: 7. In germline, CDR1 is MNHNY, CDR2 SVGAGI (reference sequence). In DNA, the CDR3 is TGTGCCAGCAGCCTAGGACAGGGGTTTAATCAGCCCCAGCATTTT. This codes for CASSLGQGFNQPQHF.

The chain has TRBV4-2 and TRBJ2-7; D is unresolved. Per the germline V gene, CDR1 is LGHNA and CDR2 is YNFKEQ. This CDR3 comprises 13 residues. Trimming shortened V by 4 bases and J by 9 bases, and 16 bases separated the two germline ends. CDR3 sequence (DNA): TGTGCCAGCAGCCCAACTCTCTCTACTGGGCAGTACTTC. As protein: CASSPTLSTGQYF.

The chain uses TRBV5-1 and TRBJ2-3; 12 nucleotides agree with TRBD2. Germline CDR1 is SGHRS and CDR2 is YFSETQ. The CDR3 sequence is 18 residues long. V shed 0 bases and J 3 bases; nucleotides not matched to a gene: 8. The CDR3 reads CASSLGEFTSGGTDTQYF. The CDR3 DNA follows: TGCGCCAGCAGCTTGGGAGAATTTACTAGCGGGGGGACAGATACGCAGTATTTT.

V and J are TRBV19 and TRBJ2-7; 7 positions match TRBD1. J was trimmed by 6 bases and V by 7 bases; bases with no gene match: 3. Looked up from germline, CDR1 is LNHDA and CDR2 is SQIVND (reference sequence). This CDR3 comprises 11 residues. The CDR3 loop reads CASKTGTEQYF. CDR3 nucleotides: TGTGCCAGTAAGACAGGGACCGAGCAGTACTTC.

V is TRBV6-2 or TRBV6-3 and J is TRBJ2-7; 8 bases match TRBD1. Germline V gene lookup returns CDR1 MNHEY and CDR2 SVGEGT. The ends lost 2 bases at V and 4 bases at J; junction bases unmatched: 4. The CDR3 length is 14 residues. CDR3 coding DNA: TGTGCCAGCAGTTACAGCGGACAGGGTTACGAGCAGTACTTC. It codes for CASSYSGQGYEQYF.

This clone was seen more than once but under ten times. CDR3 loop: CASSQEDSADTQYF. The CDR3 nucleotides read TGTGCCAGCAGCCAAGAAGATTCGGCAGATACGCAGTATTTT. The chain employs TRBV4-2 and TRBJ2-3; D not certain. CDR3 length equals 14 residues. Deletions cut 0 bases from V and 4 bases from J, with 8 bases between. Per germline, CDR1 LGHNA and CDR2 YNFKEQ.

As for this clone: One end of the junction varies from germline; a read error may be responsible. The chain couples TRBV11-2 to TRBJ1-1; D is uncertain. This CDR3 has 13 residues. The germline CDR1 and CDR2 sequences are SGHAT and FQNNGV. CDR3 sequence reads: CASSLARHSEAFF. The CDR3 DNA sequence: TGTGCCAGCAGTTTAGCGCGGCACTCTGAAGCTTTCTTT.

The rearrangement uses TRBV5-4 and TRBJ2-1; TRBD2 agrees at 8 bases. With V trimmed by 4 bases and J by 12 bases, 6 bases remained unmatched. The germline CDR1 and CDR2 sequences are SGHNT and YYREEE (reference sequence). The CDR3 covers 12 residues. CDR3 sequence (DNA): TGTGCCAGCAGCCCGGGAAGCGGGAGGCAGTTCTTC. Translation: CASSPGSGRQFF.

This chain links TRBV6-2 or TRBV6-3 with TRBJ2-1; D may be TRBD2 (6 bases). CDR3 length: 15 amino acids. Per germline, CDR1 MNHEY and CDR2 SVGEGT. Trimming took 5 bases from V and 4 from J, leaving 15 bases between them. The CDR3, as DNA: TGTGCCAGCAGTCACCTAGCTAGCGCGTACAATGAGCAGTTCTTC. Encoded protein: CASSHLASAYNEQFF.

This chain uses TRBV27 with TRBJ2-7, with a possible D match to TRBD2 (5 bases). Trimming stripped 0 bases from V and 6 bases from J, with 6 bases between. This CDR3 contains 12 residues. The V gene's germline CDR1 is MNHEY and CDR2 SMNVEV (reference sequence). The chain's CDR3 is CASSLSGSEQYF. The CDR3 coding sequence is TGTGCCAGCAGTTTATCAGGGAGCGAGCAGTACTTC.

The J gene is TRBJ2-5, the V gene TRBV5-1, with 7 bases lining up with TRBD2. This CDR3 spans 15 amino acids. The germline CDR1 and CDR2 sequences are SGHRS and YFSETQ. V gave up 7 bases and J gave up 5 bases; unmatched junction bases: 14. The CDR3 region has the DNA TGCGCCAGCTCGGGGAGGGGAGGGCTCCAGGAGACCCAGTACTTC. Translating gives CASSGRGGLQETQYF.

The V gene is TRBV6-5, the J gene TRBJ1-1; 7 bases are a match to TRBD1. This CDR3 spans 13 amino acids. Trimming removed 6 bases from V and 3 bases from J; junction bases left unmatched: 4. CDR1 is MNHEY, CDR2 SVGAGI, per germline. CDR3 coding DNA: TGTGCCAGCAGACCCGGGACAGACACTGAAGCTTTCTTT. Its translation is CASRPGTDTEAFF.